The 8 T cell receptor beta chains below were found in one sample sequenced in a study of cytomegalovirus exposure and HLA in healthy donors. The PCR used 60 Vbeta and 13 Jbeta primers. Sequenced by immunoSEQ multiplex PCR; TCRdb stores in-frame clones only, minus some. The data hold about 120,000 clones, with 70% to 80% observed a single time. Sequencing input: PBMCs. The receptors originated from a woman aged 18-30 years in good health and CMV-seronegative.

V and J are TRBV2 and TRBJ2-3, with 8 bases that match TRBD1. CDR1 and CDR2 (germline): SNHLY, FYNNEI. There are 12 residues in the CDR3. With 9 bases clipped from V and 3 bases from J, the junction kept 2 bases outside the gene matches. The CDR3 region has the DNA TGTGCCAGAGGACAGGGAACAGATACGCAGTATTTT. Translated: CARGQGTDTQYF. Drawing the rest from reference TRBV2 and TRBJ2-3, the complete variable domain is EPEVTQTPSHQVTQMGQEVILRCVPISNHLYFYWYRQILGQKVEFLVSFYNNEISEKSEIFDDQFSVERPDGSNFTLKIRSTKLEDSAMYFCARGQGTDTQYFGPGTRLTVL.

The gene calls are TRBV29-1 and TRBJ2-7; 10 bases map to TRBD1. The CDR3 spans 16 residues. Per germline, CDR1 SQVTM and CDR2 ANQGSEA. Trimming took 4 bases from V and 2 from J; bases not matched to a gene: 11. CDR3 DNA sequence: TGCAGCGTTGTAATCGATCTGGACAGGGGGACCTACGAGCAGTACTTC. It codes for CSVVIDLDRGTYEQYF.

The V gene is TRBV2, the J gene TRBJ2-7; perhaps TRBD1 as D (6 bases). V lost 5 bases, J lost 0 bases, and 8 bases lay in between. This CDR3 contains 13 residues. Germline-derived CDR1 and CDR2 are SNHLY and FYNNEI. CDR3 DNA sequence: TGTGCCAGCAGTCGACAGGCCTCCTACGAGCAGTACTTC. It encodes CASSRQASYEQYF. The entire variable domain, with the rest obtained from reference TRBV2 and TRBJ2-7, is as follows: EPEVTQTPSHQVTQMGQEVILRCVPISNHLYFYWYRQILGQKVEFLVSFYNNEISEKSEIFDDQFSVERPDGSNFTLKIRSTKLEDSAMYFCASSRQASYEQYFGPGTRLTVT.

The chain couples TRBV6-5 to TRBJ1-2; 7 bases line up with TRBD1. The ends lost 6 bases at V and 4 bases at J; junction bases unmatched: 5. The CDR3 length is 13 residues. The germline gives CDR1 MNHEY, CDR2 SVGAGI. The CDR3 protein is CASRPGQIYGYTF. The DNA of the CDR3 is TGTGCCAGCAGGCCGGGACAGATCTATGGCTACACCTTC.

This chain connects TRBV19 to TRBJ1-5, with 8 nucleotides matching TRBD1. After removal of 11 bases from V and 4 bases from J, the junction contained 13 bases not matched to a gene. This CDR3 region has 15 residues. Per the germline V gene, CDR1 is LNHDA and CDR2 is SQIVND (reference sequence). The CDR3 bases are TGTGCCTCAGGGGGCAGAGAGGTCTTGAATCAGCCCCAGCATTTT. Protein sequence: CASGGREVLNQPQHF.

The rearrangement joins TRBV6-1 to TRBJ2-7; 11 bases map to TRBD1. With V trimmed by 5 bases and J by 0 bases, 6 bases remained unmatched. Germline V lookup: CDR1 MNHNS, CDR2 SASEGT. The CDR3 loop spans 16 amino acids. The CDR3 sequence is CASSKGQGAPSYEQYF. CDR3 DNA: TGTGCCAGCAGTAAAGGACAGGGGGCCCCCTCCTACGAGCAGTACTTC.

The rearrangement links TRBV15 to TRBJ2-4, with D tentatively TRBD2 (5 bases). V gave up 0 bases and J gave up 8 bases, with 11 bases separating them. Germline assignment: CDR1 LNHNV and CDR2 YYDKDF (reference sequence). CDR3 size: 14 residues. CDR3 DNA: TGTGCCACCAGCAGAGACAGGCAGGAGGACATTCAGTACTTC. This sequence encodes CATSRDRQEDIQYF.

This clone has only a few counts. This rearrangement joins TRBV5-4 to TRBJ2-1; TRBD1 agrees at 9 bases. The CDR3 covers 14 residues. Trimming cost V 0 bases and J 8 bases; bases outside gene matches: 3. The V gene's germline CDR1 is SGHNT and CDR2 YYREEE (reference sequence). The CDR3 DNA sequence: TGTGCCAGCAGCTTGGGGGACAGGGCCGATGAGCAGTTCTTC. This translates into CASSLGDRADEQFF.